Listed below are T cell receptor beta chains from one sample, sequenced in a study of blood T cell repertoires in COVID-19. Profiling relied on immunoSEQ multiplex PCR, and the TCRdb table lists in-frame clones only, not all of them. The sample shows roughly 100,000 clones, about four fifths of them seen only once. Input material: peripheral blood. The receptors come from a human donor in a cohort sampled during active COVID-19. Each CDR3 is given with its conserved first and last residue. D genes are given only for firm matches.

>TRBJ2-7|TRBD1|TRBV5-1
CASSYKTGQGGEQYF
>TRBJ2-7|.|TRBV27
CARHYEQYF
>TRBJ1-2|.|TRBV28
CASSLIRNWNYGYTF
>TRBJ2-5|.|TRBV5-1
CASSFYGDQETQYF
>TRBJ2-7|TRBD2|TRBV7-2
CASSLGLAGGSYEQYF
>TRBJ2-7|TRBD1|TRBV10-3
CAISETRGWDRASYEQYF
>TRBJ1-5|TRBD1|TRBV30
CAWDPGQHQPQHF
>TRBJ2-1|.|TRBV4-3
CASSQVSSADEQFF
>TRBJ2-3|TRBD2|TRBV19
CASSLGGGSDTQYF
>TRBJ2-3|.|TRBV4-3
CASSQGPTSTDTQYF
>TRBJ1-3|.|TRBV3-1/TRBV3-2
CASSQSDSGNTIYF
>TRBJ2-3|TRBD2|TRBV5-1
CASSLAARTSGGRYF
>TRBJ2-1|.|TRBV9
CASSVSGPLGYNEQFF
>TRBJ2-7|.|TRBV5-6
CASSLWVTTGRGEQYF
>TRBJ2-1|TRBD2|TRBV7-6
CASSLGPSGGPRSYNEQFF
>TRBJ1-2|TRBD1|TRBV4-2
CASSQDLQGTDGYTF
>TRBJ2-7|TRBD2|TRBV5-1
CASSWGLADSYEQYF
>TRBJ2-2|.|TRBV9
CASSKQGVGTGELFF
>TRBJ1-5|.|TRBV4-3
CASSQETRRDQPQHF
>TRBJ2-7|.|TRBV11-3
CASSPTLAGGREQYF
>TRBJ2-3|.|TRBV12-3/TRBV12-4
CASSQTDTQYF
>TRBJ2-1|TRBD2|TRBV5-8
CASSPPRGRGGTEEQFF
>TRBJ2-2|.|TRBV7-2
CASSLANYRGSGELFF
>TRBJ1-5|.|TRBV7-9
CASSLGNQPQHF
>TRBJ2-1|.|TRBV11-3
CASNIQGYNEQFF
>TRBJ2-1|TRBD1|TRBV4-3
CASSLRLGTGLFF
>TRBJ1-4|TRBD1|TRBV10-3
CAISSGTGATNEKLFF
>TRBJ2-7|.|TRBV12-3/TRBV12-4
CASSSRTEQYF
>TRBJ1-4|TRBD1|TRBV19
CASIRTGGSTNEKLFF
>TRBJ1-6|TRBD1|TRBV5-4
CASSSGQGASSYNSPLHF
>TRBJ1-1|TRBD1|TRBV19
CASSDTGGRTEAFF
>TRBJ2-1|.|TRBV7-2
CASSGKLAFFPYNEQFF
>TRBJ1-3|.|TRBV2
CASSGQGAGNTIYF
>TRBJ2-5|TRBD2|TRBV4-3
CASSQDPAGGAQETQYF
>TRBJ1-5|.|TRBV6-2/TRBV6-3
CASSPSLATTGEPQHF
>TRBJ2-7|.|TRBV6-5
CASSWGGQRSYEQYF
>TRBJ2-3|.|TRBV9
CASSVSSLGTDTQYF
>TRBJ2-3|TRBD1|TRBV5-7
CASSSRRDRQSTDTQYF
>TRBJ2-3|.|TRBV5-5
CASSFGRVDGTQYF
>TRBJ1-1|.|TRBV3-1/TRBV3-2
CASSQVGRGGTEAFF
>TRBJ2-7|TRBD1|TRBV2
CASTYQTGGAYEQYF
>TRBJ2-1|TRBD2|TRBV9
CASSSGGGGATNEQFF
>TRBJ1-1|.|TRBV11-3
CASSPRGGISSNTEAFF
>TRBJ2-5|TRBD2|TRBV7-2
CASTGRVEGQGETQYF
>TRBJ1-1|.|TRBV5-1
CASSEPLAEAFF
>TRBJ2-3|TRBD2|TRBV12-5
CASGLLGGFWDTQYF
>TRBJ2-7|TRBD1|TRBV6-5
CASSFRDRVNEQYF
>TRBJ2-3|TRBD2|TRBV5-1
CASQKRLAGVASTDTQYF
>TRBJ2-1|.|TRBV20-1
CSAVDRGEQFF
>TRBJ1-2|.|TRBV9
CASSRLAGDYGYTF
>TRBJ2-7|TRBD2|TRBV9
CASSGRAGYSYEQYF
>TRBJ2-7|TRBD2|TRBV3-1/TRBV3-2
CASTSRVGGGREQYF
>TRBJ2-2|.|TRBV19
CASSIKWGGRVVTGELFF
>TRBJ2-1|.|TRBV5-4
CASSFPGSRSYNEQFF
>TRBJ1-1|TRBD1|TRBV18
CASSRTETGSTNTEAFF
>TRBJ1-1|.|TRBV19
CASSSRQMNTEAFF
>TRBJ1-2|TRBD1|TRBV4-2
CASSQMVTGLSYGYTF
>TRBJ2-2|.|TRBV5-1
CASSLGGENTGELFF
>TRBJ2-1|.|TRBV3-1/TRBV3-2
CASSRRLLPSSYNEQFF